These T cell receptor beta chains were read from a single sample in a study of radiotherapy plus CTLA-4 blockade in lung cancer. Here immunoSEQ multiplex PCR was the method, and the copy in TCRdb shows in-frame clones only, minus some. The sample contains 26,000 or so clones, less than 80% of which appear only once. This specimen consisted of peripheral blood, obtained from a patient treated with radiotherapy plus ipilimumab. The receptor set was obtained from a human donor with non-small cell lung cancer who had stable disease on radiotherapy plus ipilimumab. Each CDR3 is given with its conserved first and last residue. Each record gives: D gene, J gene, clone size, V gene, CDR3 length, CDR3 DNA, CDR3 protein. A D gene is named only where the DNA matches it firmly. Part of the rows lack a size; the others show once, few, many or a class for expanded clones.

d_call: TRBD2; j_call: TRBJ2-3; clone_size: once; v_call: TRBV29-1; cdr3_length: 16; cdr3_nt: TGCAGCGTTGAAGATAAGACTAGCGGGAGCACAGATACGCAGTATTTT; cdr3_aa: CSVEDKTSGSTDTQYF
d_call: -; j_call: TRBJ1-4; clone_size: few; v_call: TRBV7-6; cdr3_length: 13; cdr3_nt: TGTGCCAGCAGCTTATGGGGAAAAGAAAAACTGTTTTTT; cdr3_aa: CASSLWGKEKLFF
d_call: -; j_call: TRBJ2-7; clone_size: -; v_call: TRBV7-9; cdr3_length: 13; cdr3_nt: TGTGCCAGCAACGCCAGGGGCTCCTACGAGCAGTACTTC; cdr3_aa: CASNARGSYEQYF
d_call: -; j_call: TRBJ1-4; clone_size: -; v_call: TRBV5-6; cdr3_length: 14; cdr3_nt: TGTGCCAGCTCATCCCCGTCAGGAAGTGAAAAACTGTTTTTT; cdr3_aa: CASSSPSGSEKLFF
d_call: TRBD1; j_call: TRBJ1-1; clone_size: -; v_call: TRBV18; cdr3_length: 14; cdr3_nt: TGTGCCAGCTCACTGACAGGGGGCGTCGGGGAAGCTTTCTTT; cdr3_aa: CASSLTGGVGEAFF
d_call: -; j_call: TRBJ1-5; clone_size: -; v_call: TRBV29-1; cdr3_length: 13; cdr3_nt: TGCAGCGTGTCGGGCCAGGAGAATCAGCCCCAGCATTTT; cdr3_aa: CSVSGQENQPQHF
d_call: TRBD1; j_call: TRBJ1-4; clone_size: -; v_call: TRBV5-1; cdr3_length: 14; cdr3_nt: TGCGCCAGCAGCTCGGGACAGGGGACTGAAAAACTGTTTTTT; cdr3_aa: CASSSGQGTEKLFF
d_call: -; j_call: TRBJ1-2; clone_size: -; v_call: TRBV7-2; cdr3_length: 14; cdr3_nt: TGTGCCAGCAGCCCTAGTACACGGCTTAATGGCTACACCTTC; cdr3_aa: CASSPSTRLNGYTF
d_call: -; j_call: TRBJ1-2; clone_size: -; v_call: TRBV10-3; cdr3_length: 13; cdr3_nt: TGTGCCATCAGTGAGTCAGGACCTTGGAGCTACACCTTC; cdr3_aa: CAISESGPWSYTF
d_call: TRBD2; j_call: TRBJ2-3; clone_size: -; v_call: TRBV30; cdr3_length: 13; cdr3_nt: TGTGCCTGGAGATCTGGGGGGGGAGGTACGCAGTATTTT; cdr3_aa: CAWRSGGGGTQYF
d_call: -; j_call: TRBJ1-2; clone_size: -; v_call: TRBV21-1; cdr3_length: 16; cdr3_nt: TGTGCCAGCAGCGGGCAAGTGAGGGAGTTTAAGTATGGCTACACCTTC; cdr3_aa: CASSGQVREFKYGYTF
d_call: -; j_call: TRBJ2-3; clone_size: -; v_call: TRBV9; cdr3_length: 15; cdr3_nt: TGTGCCAGCAGACGGACAGCCCTAGTCACAGATACGCAGTATTTT; cdr3_aa: CASRRTALVTDTQYF
d_call: TRBD2; j_call: TRBJ2-1; clone_size: -; v_call: TRBV10-1; cdr3_length: 16; cdr3_nt: TGCGCCAGCAGTGCGGGAGCGGGGGGCTCCTACAATGAGCAGTTCTTC; cdr3_aa: CASSAGAGGSYNEQFF
d_call: -; j_call: TRBJ1-5; clone_size: -; v_call: TRBV7-2; cdr3_length: 12; cdr3_nt: TGTGCCAGCAGGGTGGGTTATCAGCCCCAGCATTTT; cdr3_aa: CASRVGYQPQHF
d_call: -; j_call: TRBJ1-1; clone_size: -; v_call: TRBV7-3; cdr3_length: 15; cdr3_nt: TGTGCCAGCAGCTTAAGTCGGGGGGTTAACACTGAAGCTTTCTTT; cdr3_aa: CASSLSRGVNTEAFF
d_call: -; j_call: TRBJ1-5; clone_size: -; v_call: TRBV30; cdr3_length: 14; cdr3_nt: TGTGCCTGGAGCCTTACACTGGGGAATCAGCCCCAGCATTTT; cdr3_aa: CAWSLTLGNQPQHF
d_call: -; j_call: TRBJ2-4; clone_size: -; v_call: TRBV19; cdr3_length: 13; cdr3_nt: TGTGCCAGTCGGGACGGGGCCAAAAACATTCAGTACTTC; cdr3_aa: CASRDGAKNIQYF
d_call: TRBD1; j_call: TRBJ1-4; clone_size: -; v_call: TRBV6-1; cdr3_length: 14; cdr3_nt: TGTGCCAGCAGTTATGGCCAGGGGGCTGAAAAACTGTTTTTT; cdr3_aa: CASSYGQGAEKLFF
d_call: -; j_call: TRBJ1-3; clone_size: -; v_call: TRBV15; cdr3_length: 14; cdr3_nt: TGTGCCACCAGCGGCCGAGGACGGGGAAACACCATATATTTT; cdr3_aa: CATSGRGRGNTIYF
d_call: TRBD1; j_call: TRBJ1-2; clone_size: -; v_call: TRBV19; cdr3_length: 16; cdr3_nt: TGTGCCAGTAGTATCCGCGGCAGGGGGCTTAGCTATGGCTACACCTTC; cdr3_aa: CASSIRGRGLSYGYTF